Here is one T cell receptor beta chain with its context. This record comes from a study of CD8 T cells in Susac syndrome. Sequencing of TCR beta drew on CD8+ and CD4+ T cells from blood. RNA totalling about 0.45 to 1 ug underwent reverse transcription with random hexamers. The immunoSEQ assay covered 54 Vbeta and 13 Jbeta segments for CDR3. In TCRdb, the immunoSEQ multiplex PCR reads were re-called with MiXCR into one record per CDR3 protein. Of more than 130,000 distinct CDR3 sequences detected, about 94% appear once; the ten largest clones hold approximately 0.25%. V was pared by 3 bases and J by 10 bases, with 13 bases between. CDR3 size: 13 residues. Germline V gives CDR1 LNHNV, CDR2 YYDKDF (reference sequence).

Sequenced sample: CD8+ T cells from PBMCs. The V call is TRBV15, the J call TRBJ2-1; D is perhaps TRBD1 (6 bases). The TCR comes from a human donor in good health. The CDR3, as DNA: TGTGCCACCAGCAGTGATACAGGGTCAGAGCAGTTCTTC. Amino acid sequence: CATSSDTGSEQFF.